This T cell receptor beta chain was captured by sequencing in a study of CD8 T cells in Susac syndrome. Germline CDR1 and CDR2: MDHEN and SYDVKM. The V end lost 1 base, the J end lost 6 bases, and 18 bases lay between the germline ends. This CDR3 is 16 amino acids long. The authors reverse transcribed roughly 0.45 to 1 ug RNA with random hexamers. Using its own MiXCR run on the immunoSEQ multiplex PCR reads, TCRdb lists one record per CDR3 protein. The sample lists about 200,000 distinct CDR3 sequences; approximately 90% were seen once. The rearrangement joins TRBV28 to TRBJ1-1, with a weak D call TRBD1 (5 bases). This TCR was recovered from a human donor with multiple sclerosis. Sequencing used CD8+ T cells from PBMCs. The CDR3 protein is CASSLSKMSGTSEAFF. Here the CDR3 DNA reads TGTGCCAGCAGTTTATCGAAAATGTCAGGGACCTCTGAAGCTTTCTTT.